The clone carrying this TCR beta chain was detected a few times. The antigen is unknown. The data are from a study of cytotoxic CD8 clonotypes in ibrutinib-treated CLL. Depth targeted 1 in 200,000 to 1 in 1 million T cells, averaging 10x coverage per clonotype. Method: immunoSEQ multiplex PCR; TCRdb's copy keeps in-frame clones and lacks some. The sample lists some 130,000 clones, about 91% occurring once. General study findings and limits: Clonality at baseline surpassed age-matched healthy donors and tracked circulating CD8+ T-cell counts. At progression, clonality fell back toward baseline after rising at ibrutinib response.

Cryopreserved PBMCs yielded around 2.1 micrograms of genomic DNA for TCR beta libraries. The CDR3 totals 11 residues. Germline-derived CDR1 and CDR2 are SGHRS and YFSETQ. Trimming pared 3 bases from V and 7 bases from J, leaving 5 bases between. This TCR was sampled from a human donor with chronic lymphocytic leukemia. Sequencing used PBMCs, obtained after 12 months of ibrutinib treatment. The J gene is TRBJ1-3, the V gene TRBV5-1, with D perhaps matching TRBD1 (5 bases). The CDR3 nucleotides read TGCGCCAGCAGCTCAGGGAACACCATATATTTT. It yields the protein CASSSGNTIYF. Full variable domain (missing parts from reference TRBV5-1 and TRBJ1-3): KAGVTQTPRYLIKTRGQQVTLSCSPISGHRSVSWYQQTPGQGLQFLFEYFSETQRNKGNFPGRFSGRQFSNSRSEMNVSTLELGDSALYLCASSSGNTIYFGEGSWLTVV.